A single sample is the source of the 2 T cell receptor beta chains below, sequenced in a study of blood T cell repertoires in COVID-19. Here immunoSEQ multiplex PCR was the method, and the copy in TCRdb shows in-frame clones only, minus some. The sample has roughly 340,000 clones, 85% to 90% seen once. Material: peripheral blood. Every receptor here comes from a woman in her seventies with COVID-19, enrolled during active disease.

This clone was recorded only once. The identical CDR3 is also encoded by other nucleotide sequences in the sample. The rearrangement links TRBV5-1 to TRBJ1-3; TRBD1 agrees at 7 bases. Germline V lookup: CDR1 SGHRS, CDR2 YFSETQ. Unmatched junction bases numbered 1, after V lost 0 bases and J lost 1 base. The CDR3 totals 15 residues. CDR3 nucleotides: TGCGCCAGCAGCTTGGACAGGGGTTCTGGAAACACCATATATTTT. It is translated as CASSLDRGSGNTIYF.

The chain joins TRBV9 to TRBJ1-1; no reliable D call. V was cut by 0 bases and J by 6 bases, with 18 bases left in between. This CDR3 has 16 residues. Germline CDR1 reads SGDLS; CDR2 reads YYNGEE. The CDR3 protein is CASSVAHSGGRPEAFF. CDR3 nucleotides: TGTGCCAGCAGCGTAGCTCATTCGGGAGGTCGACCTGAAGCTTTCTTT. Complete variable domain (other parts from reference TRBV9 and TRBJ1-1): DSGVTQTPKHLITATGQRVTLRCSPRSGDLSVYWYQQSLDQGLQFLIQYYNGEERAKGNILERFSAQQFPDLHSELNLSSLELGDSALYFCASSVAHSGGRPEAFFGQGTRLTVV.